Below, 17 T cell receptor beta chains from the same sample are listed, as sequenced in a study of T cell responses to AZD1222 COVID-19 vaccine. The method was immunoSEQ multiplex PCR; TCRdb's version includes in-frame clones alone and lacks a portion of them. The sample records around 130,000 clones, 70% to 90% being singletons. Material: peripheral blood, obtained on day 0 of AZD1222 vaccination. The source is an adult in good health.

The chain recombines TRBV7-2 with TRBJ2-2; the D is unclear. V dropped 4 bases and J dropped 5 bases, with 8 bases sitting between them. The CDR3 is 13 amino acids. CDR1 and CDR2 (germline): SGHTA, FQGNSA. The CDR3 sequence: CASSSQRTGELFF. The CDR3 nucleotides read TGTGCCAGCAGCTCCCAGAGAACCGGGGAGCTGTTTTTT.

The CDR3 DNA is TGTGCCAGCAGTGACTCGACTAGCGGGAGCTCCTACGAGCAGTACTTC. Translated, it gives CASSDSTSGSSYEQYF. This chain connects TRBV6-4 to TRBJ2-7; 12 bases are shared with TRBD2. The CDR3 is made up of 16 amino acids. V lost 0 bases, J lost 0 bases, and 0 bases stayed unmatched. Germline V gene sequence: CDR1 MRHNA, CDR2 SNTAGT.

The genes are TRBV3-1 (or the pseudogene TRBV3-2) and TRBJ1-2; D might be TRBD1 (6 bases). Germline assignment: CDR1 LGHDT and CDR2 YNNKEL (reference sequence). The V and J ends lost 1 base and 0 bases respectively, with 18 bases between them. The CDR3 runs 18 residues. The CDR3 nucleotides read TGTGCCAGCAGCCAAGTTCTCCGCAGGGGCACCACTAACTATGGCTACACCTTC. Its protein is CASSQVLRRGTTNYGYTF.

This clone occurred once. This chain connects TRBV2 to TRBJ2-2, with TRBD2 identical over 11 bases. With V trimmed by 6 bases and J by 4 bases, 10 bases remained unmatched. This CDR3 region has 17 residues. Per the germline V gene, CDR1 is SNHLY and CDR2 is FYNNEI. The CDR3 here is CASSVTSGSRGTGELFF. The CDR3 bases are TGTGCCAGCAGCGTTACTAGCGGGAGTCGGGGCACCGGGGAGCTGTTTTTT.

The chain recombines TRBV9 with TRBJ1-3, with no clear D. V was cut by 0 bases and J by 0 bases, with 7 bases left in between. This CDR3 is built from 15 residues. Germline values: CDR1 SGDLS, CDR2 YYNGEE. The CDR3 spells CASSVGVDSGNTIYF. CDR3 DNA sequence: TGTGCCAGCAGCGTAGGCGTAGACTCTGGAAACACCATATATTTT. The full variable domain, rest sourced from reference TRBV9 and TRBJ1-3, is DSGVTQTPKHLITATGQRVTLRCSPRSGDLSVYWYQQSLDQGLQFLIQYYNGEERAKGNILERFSAQQFPDLHSELNLSSLELGDSALYFCASSVGVDSGNTIYFGEGSWLTVV.

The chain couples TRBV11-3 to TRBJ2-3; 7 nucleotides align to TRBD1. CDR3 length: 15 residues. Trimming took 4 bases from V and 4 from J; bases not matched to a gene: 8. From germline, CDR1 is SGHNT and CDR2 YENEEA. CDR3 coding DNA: TGTGCCAGCAGCTCGGCGACAGGGCGCGCAGATACGCAGTATTTT. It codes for CASSSATGRADTQYF.

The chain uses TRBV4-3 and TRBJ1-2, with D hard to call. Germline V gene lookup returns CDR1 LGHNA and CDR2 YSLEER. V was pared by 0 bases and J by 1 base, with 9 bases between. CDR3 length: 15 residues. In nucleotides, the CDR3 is TGCGCCAGCAGCCAAGATGGCCTCAGTAACTATGGCTACACCTTC. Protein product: CASSQDGLSNYGYTF.

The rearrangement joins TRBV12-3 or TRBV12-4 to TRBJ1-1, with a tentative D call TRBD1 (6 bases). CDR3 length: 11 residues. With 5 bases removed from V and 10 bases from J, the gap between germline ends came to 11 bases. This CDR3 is CASSPGVSAFF. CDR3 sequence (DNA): TGTGCCAGCAGTCCAGGGGTTTCAGCTTTCTTT.

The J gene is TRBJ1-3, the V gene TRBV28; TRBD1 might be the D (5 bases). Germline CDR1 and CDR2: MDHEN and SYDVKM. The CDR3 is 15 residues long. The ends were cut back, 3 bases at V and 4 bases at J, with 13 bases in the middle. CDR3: CASSFRQGFGNTIYF. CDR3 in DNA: TGTGCCAGCAGTTTTAGGCAGGGATTCGGAAACACCATATATTTT.

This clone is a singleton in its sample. The CDR3 nucleotides read TGTGCCAGCAGTTTAGGTCCCACCGCGACCCAGTACTTC. Its protein product is CASSLGPTATQYF. V usage is TRBV12-3 or TRBV12-4 and J usage is TRBJ2-5; D gene ambiguous. V lost 1 base, J lost 7 bases, and 10 bases lay in between. CDR3 size: 13 residues.

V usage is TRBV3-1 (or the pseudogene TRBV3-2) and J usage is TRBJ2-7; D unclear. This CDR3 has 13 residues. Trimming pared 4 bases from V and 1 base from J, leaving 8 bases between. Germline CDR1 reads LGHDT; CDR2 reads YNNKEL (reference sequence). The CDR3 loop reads CASSLRLSYEQYF. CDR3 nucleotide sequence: TGTGCCAGCAGCCTTAGGTTATCCTACGAGCAGTACTTC.

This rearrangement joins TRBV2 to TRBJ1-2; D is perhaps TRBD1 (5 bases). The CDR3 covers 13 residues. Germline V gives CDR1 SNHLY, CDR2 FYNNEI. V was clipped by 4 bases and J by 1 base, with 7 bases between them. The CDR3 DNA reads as TGTGCCAGCAGTGGACAGAATAACTATGGCTACACCTTC. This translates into CASSGQNNYGYTF.

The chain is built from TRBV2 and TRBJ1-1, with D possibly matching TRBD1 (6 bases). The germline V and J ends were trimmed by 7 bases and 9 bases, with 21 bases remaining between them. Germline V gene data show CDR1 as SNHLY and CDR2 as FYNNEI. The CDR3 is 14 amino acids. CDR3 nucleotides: TGTGCCAGCAAATTGGGAACACAGGGCTTAAAAGCTTTCTTT. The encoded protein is CASKLGTQGLKAFF.

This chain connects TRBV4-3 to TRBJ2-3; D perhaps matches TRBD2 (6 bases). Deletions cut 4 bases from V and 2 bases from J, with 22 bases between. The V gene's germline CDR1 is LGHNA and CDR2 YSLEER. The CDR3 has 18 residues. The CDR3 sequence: CASSRARLVATTTDTQYF. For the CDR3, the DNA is TGCGCCAGCAGCCGGGCCAGACTAGTCGCAACAACCACAGATACGCAGTATTTT.

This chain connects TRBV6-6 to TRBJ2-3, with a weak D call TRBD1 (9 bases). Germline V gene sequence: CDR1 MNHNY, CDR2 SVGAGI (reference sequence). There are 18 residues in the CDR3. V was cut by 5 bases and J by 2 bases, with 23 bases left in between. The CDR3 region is CASSLTGGGTGNTDTQYF. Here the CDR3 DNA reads TGTGCCAGCAGTCTCACCGGCGGGGGGACAGGGAACACAGATACGCAGTATTTT.

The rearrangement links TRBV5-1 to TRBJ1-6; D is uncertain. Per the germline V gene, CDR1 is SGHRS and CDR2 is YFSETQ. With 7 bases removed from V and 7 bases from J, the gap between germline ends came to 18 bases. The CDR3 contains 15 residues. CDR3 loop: CASCLTLSNNSPLHF. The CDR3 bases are TGCGCCAGCTGCCTGACTCTTTCGAACAATTCACCCCTCCACTTT.

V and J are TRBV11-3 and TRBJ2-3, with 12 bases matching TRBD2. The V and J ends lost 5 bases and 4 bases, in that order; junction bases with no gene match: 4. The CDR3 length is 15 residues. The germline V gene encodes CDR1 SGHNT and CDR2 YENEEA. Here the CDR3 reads CASSLGLAGSDTQYF. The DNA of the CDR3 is TGTGCCAGCAGCCTCGGACTAGCGGGATCAGATACGCAGTATTTT.